The TCR beta chain under discussion was sequenced for a study of human T cells and chemical hapten exposure. On the study more broadly: Variation in per-sample TCR yields came mainly from small pooled library volume differences.

Study outcomes and limitations: After DPC sensitization, TCRs above 1 in 1000 frequency showed no change.

This clonotype turned up a few times. As yet, its antigen is unknown. For the library, individual cDNA molecules each received unique molecular identifiers. Under the authors' procedure: Individual samples carried between about 23,224 and 700,000 TCRs, with around 96,000 as the median. TCRdb reprocessed the reads via MiXCR and lists one record per CDR3 protein. The V and J calls were determined by TCRdb, not by the authors. The data show 120,000 or so distinct CDR3 sequences, over 6.5% seen once. V gave up 1 base and J gave up 8 bases; unmatched junction bases: 11. The CDR3 is 17 residues long. Germline lookup yields CDR1 SGHTA and CDR2 FQGNSA. Total RNA was extracted from unfractionated whole blood.

The material sequenced was whole blood. The receptor was isolated from a human donor in good health. Some clones in this sample may be carry-over from other donors' samples. This sequence joins TRBV7-2 and TRBJ1-6; 7 positions agree with TRBD1. CDR3 residues: CASSLGPGGGNHSPLHF. The CDR3 DNA sequence: TGTGCCAGCAGCTTAGGCCCGGGAGGGGGCAATCATTCACCCCTCCACTTT.